Listed below are T cell receptor beta chains from one sample, sequenced in a study of T cells in localized non-small cell lung cancer. Some clones are missing from TCRdb's copy, which holds only in-frame ones; the method was immunoSEQ multiplex PCR. This table has 15,000 or so clones, 89% appearing once. The material sequenced was peripheral blood, taken before any cancer treatment. The receptors were gathered from an older female donor with stage III squamous cell lung carcinoma. Both conserved end residues are trimmed from each CDR3. D genes are given only for firm matches.

V gene: TRBV19
D gene: TRBD2
J gene: TRBJ2-5
CDR3 protein: ASSGLVSQETQY

V gene: TRBV14
D gene: NA
J gene: TRBJ2-3
CDR3 protein: ASSHKDTQY

V gene: TRBV7-8
D gene: TRBD1
J gene: TRBJ2-3
CDR3 protein: ASSPSAGGADTQY

V gene: TRBV7-3
D gene: NA
J gene: TRBJ2-7
CDR3 protein: ASSLGTTGREQY

V gene: TRBV2
D gene: TRBD1
J gene: TRBJ1-3
CDR3 protein: ASSESPRQGRDTIY

V gene: TRBV7-2
D gene: TRBD2
J gene: TRBJ2-1
CDR3 protein: ASSSQLAGGQNEQF

V gene: TRBV9
D gene: TRBD1
J gene: TRBJ1-2
CDR3 protein: ASSPRTGEGYT

V gene: TRBV6-5
D gene: TRBD1
J gene: TRBJ1-1
CDR3 protein: ASSAGGSAF

V gene: TRBV6-1
D gene: NA
J gene: TRBJ2-5
CDR3 protein: ASEGETQY

V gene: TRBV7-2
D gene: NA
J gene: TRBJ1-3
CDR3 protein: ASSLFSGNTIY

V gene: TRBV7-2
D gene: NA
J gene: TRBJ2-5
CDR3 protein: ASSLVFQETQY

V gene: TRBV20-1
D gene: NA
J gene: TRBJ1-2
CDR3 protein: SAWGEDGYT

V gene: TRBV19
D gene: NA
J gene: TRBJ2-2
CDR3 protein: ASSPTGENTGELF

V gene: TRBV5-1
D gene: TRBD1
J gene: TRBJ2-1
CDR3 protein: ASSLEGADYNEQF

V gene: TRBV7-8
D gene: TRBD1
J gene: TRBJ2-2
CDR3 protein: ASRRQGTGELF

V gene: TRBV28
D gene: NA
J gene: TRBJ1-5
CDR3 protein: ASSFRGQPQH